Shown below are 16 T cell receptor beta chains from a single sample sequenced in a study of blood T cell repertoires in COVID-19. Produced via immunoSEQ multiplex PCR; TCRdb's table is partial and in-frame only. The sample contains about 97,000 clones, almost 80% of which appear only once. The sample was peripheral blood. The receptors originated from a man between 60 and 75 years old with active or convalescent COVID-19.

The V and J genes are TRBV27 and TRBJ2-7; 10 nucleotides match TRBD1. The germline gives CDR1 MNHEY, CDR2 SMNVEV (reference sequence). This CDR3 region has 14 residues. Unmatched junction bases numbered 4, after V lost 6 bases and J lost 2 bases. CDR3 nucleotides: TGTGCCAGCAGCTCGACAGGGGGCCCCTACGAGCAGTACGTC. Encoded protein: CASSSTGGPYEQYV.

This clone was observed a few times. The chain is built from TRBV27 and TRBJ2-5, with D perhaps TRBD1 (5 bases). Trimming left V 10 bases short and J 2 bases short, with 17 bases between. CDR3 size: 14 residues. Germline V lookup: CDR1 MNHEY, CDR2 SMNVEV (reference sequence). CDR3 nucleotides: TGTGCCACCAAACCCCACAGGCTTCAAGAGACCCAGTACTTC. Protein: CATKPHRLQETQYF.

The chain couples TRBV18 to TRBJ2-2; TRBD2 might be the D (5 bases). Germline V gene sequence: CDR1 KGHSH, CDR2 LQKENI. This CDR3 contains 16 residues. The germline V and J ends were trimmed by 5 bases and 2 bases, with 15 bases remaining between them. The CDR3 reads CASSSFAGPNTGELFF. CDR3 sequence (DNA): TGTGCCAGCTCATCCTTCGCGGGCCCAAACACCGGGGAGCTGTTTTTT.

The rearrangement joins TRBV2 to TRBJ1-4, with D maybe TRBD1 (6 bases). CDR1 is SNHLY, CDR2 FYNNEI, per germline. The germline V and J ends were trimmed by 7 bases and 5 bases, with 11 bases remaining between them. There are 13 residues in the CDR3. CDR3 coding DNA: TGTGCCAGCAACACAGGGCGAAATGAAAAACTGTTTTTT. Amino acids: CASNTGRNEKLFF.

This chain uses TRBV7-9 with TRBJ2-3; D is possibly TRBD2 (5 bases). CDR3 length: 14 amino acids. The V end was cut by 5 bases, the J end by 3 bases, with 12 bases between. Germline V gives CDR1 SEHNR, CDR2 FQNEAQ (reference sequence). The CDR3 DNA reads TGTGCCAGCAGCCCCTGGGGAGAAACAGATACGCAGTATTTT. This codes for CASSPWGETDTQYF.

The chain uses TRBV11-3 and TRBJ2-1; 8 nucleotides align to TRBD2. With V trimmed by 6 bases and J by 0 bases, 4 bases remained unmatched. The CDR3 sequence is 15 residues long. Germline V gene sequence: CDR1 SGHNT, CDR2 YENEEA. CDR3 DNA sequence: TGTGCCAGCAGTTCCAGCGGGAGCTCCTACAATGAGCAGTTCTTC. Protein sequence: CASSSSGSSYNEQFF.

This clone has just one count. The chain employs TRBV29-1 and TRBJ1-2; no clear D. The CDR3 has 13 residues. Trimming took 3 bases from V and 0 from J, leaving 8 bases between them. The germline V gene has CDR1 SQVTM and CDR2 ANQGSEA. CDR3 nucleotides: TGCAGCGTTGATGTCGGTACTAACTATGGCTACACCTTC. It is translated as CSVDVGTNYGYTF.

The chain employs TRBV5-1 and TRBJ1-1; maybe TRBD1 (6 bases). This CDR3 is built from 15 residues. The V and J ends lost 1 base and 0 bases respectively, with 10 bases between them. Looked up from germline, CDR1 is SGHRS and CDR2 is YFSETQ. The CDR3 DNA reads TGCGCCAGCAGCTTGTCTGGGGGCCTGAACACTGAAGCTTTCTTT. Its protein product is CASSLSGGLNTEAFF.

This rearrangement joins TRBV19 to TRBJ1-2; TRBD1 matches at 9 bases. The trim removed 10 bases at V and 7 bases at J, leaving 13 bases unmatched. CDR3 length: 14 residues. Germline-derived CDR1 and CDR2 are LNHDA and SQIVND (reference sequence). The CDR3 sequence: CAIRDRDLVAGYTF. In DNA, the CDR3 is TGTGCCATCCGGGACAGGGACCTCGTTGCTGGCTACACCTTC.

The chain carries TRBV3-1 (or the pseudogene TRBV3-2) and TRBJ2-7; maybe TRBD2 (6 bases). Deletions cut 0 bases from V and 2 bases from J, with 11 bases between. This CDR3 spans 15 amino acids. Germline V gives CDR1 LGHDT, CDR2 YNNKEL (reference sequence). The CDR3 DNA follows: TGTGCCAGCAGCCAAGACCGGAGGACTACCTACGAGCAGTACTTC. This translates into CASSQDRRTTYEQYF.

The CDR3 protein is CSVDTGRAQETQYF. The CDR3 DNA reads TGCAGCGTTGATACAGGCAGGGCTCAAGAGACCCAGTACTTC. V usage is TRBV29-1 and J usage is TRBJ2-5, with D possibly TRBD1 on 5 matching bases. V lost 3 bases and J 2 bases, leaving 13 bases between the germline ends. Looked up from germline, CDR1 is SQVTM and CDR2 is ANQGSEA. This CDR3 region has 14 residues.

The DNA for the CDR3 is TGTGCCAGTAGTTCCGGGACAGCCCCTCAAGAGACCCAGTACTTC. This gives the protein CASSSGTAPQETQYF. The chain uses TRBV19 and TRBJ2-5, with 7 positions matching TRBD1. Germline lookup yields CDR1 LNHDA and CDR2 SQIVND (reference sequence). The V segment lost 5 bases and the J segment 2 bases; nucleotides outside the gene matches: 8. The CDR3 runs 15 residues.

This chain uses TRBV29-1 with TRBJ2-7, with 9 bases lining up with TRBD2. There are 13 residues in the CDR3. V shed 5 bases, J shed 2 bases, and the junction held 4 bases outside the gene matches. Germline loops: CDR1 SQVTM, CDR2 ANQGSEA. CDR3 DNA sequence: TGCAGCGTTACTGCGGGAGGGACCTACGAGCAGTACTTC. This sequence encodes CSVTAGGTYEQYF.

The chain combines TRBV27 with TRBJ1-2; weak D call: TRBD1 (5 bases). This CDR3 region has 13 residues. CDR1 and CDR2 from the germline V gene are MNHEY and SMNVEV (reference sequence). Trimming removed 2 bases at V and 9 bases at J, with 13 bases between. The CDR3: CASSLKGLVSYTF. Here the CDR3 DNA reads TGTGCCAGCAGTTTAAAGGGGTTAGTGAGCTACACCTTC.

The chain joins TRBV5-1 to TRBJ1-1; D unclear. Per the germline V gene, CDR1 is SGHRS and CDR2 is YFSETQ. The CDR3 totals 13 residues. Trimming cost V 4 bases and J 1 base, with 8 bases left between them. The DNA for the CDR3 is TGCGCCAGCAGCCTGGCCAAGAACACTGAAGCTTTCTTT. This translates into CASSLAKNTEAFF.

The chain joins TRBV2 to TRBJ2-3, with D unclear. CDR3 size: 13 residues. Germline values: CDR1 SNHLY, CDR2 FYNNEI. V lost 7 bases to trimming and J lost 2 bases, with 10 bases between them. Here the CDR3 reads CASKASVTDTQYF. CDR3 bases: TGTGCCAGCAAGGCAAGCGTCACAGATACGCAGTATTTT.